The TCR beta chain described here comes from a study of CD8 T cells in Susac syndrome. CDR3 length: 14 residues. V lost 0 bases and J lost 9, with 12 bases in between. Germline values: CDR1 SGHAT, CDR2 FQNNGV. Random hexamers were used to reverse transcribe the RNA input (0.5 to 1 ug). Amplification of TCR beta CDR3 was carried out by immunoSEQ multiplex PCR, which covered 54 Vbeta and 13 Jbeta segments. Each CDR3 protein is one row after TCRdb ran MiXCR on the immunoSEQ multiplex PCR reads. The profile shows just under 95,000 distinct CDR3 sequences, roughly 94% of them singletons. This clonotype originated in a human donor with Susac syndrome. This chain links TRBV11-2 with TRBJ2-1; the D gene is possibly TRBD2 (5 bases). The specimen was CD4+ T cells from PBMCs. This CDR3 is CASSLDPDSAEQFF. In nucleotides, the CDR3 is TGTGCCAGCAGCTTAGATCCGGACTCGGCTGAGCAGTTCTTC.